This record covers a single T cell receptor beta chain. Its cognate antigen is unknown. This record belongs to a study of OX40 agonist ivuxolimab in advanced cancers. CDR1 and CDR2 from the germline V gene are MGHRA and YSYEKL. The ends were cut back, 0 bases at V and 7 bases at J, with 19 bases in the middle. The CDR3 is 17 residues long. Study results and caveats: Among the lowest peripheral clonal expansion occurred in 0.1-3.0 mg/kg partial responders.

Assay: immunoSEQ multiplex PCR; the TCRdb copy retains only in-frame clones and omits some. The profile covers about 78,000 clones, with approximately 80% appearing a single time and about 0.44% taken by the ten largest. This TCR was sampled from an adult with an advanced solid tumor such as melanoma, head and neck, liver or kidney cancer. This chain links TRBV4-1 with TRBJ1-5; possibly TRBD1 for D (5 bases). This material consisted of CD4+ or CD8+ T cells sorted from blood, taken in a trial of the OX40 agonist ivuxolimab. This CDR3 reads CASSQDSIGDPHQPQHF. The CDR3 DNA reads TGCGCCAGCAGCCAAGATTCCATCGGGGACCCTCACCAGCCCCAGCATTTT.